This T cell receptor (beta chain) emerged from a study of blood T cell repertoires in COVID-19. Study background: Sources were T cells, B-cell-depleted T cells, or PBMCs; the material itself was cDNA or gDNA.

V was clipped by 0 bases and J by 4 bases, with 5 bases between them. The CDR3 totals 12 residues. Germline V CDR1 and CDR2: GTSNPN, SVGIG (reference sequence). TCRdb keeps only in-frame clones here, not all; method: immunoSEQ multiplex PCR. The sample comprises around 400,000 clones, approximately 91% of which are singletons, and approximately 1.5% rests with the top ten. Across under 25 US areas, participants ranged in age from roughly 18 to 89 years. Participants reported their clinical history, and cohort assignment relied on those reports. Shortly before study entry, within 2 weeks, exposed participants had met a COVID-19 case.

Sequenced sample: PBMCs or T cells enriched from blood (not recorded which). The gene calls are TRBV30 and TRBJ2-3; the D is unclear. The clonotype originates from a woman aged 18-30 years who had been exposed to COVID-19. CDR3 sequence: CAWSVRADTQYF. CDR3 DNA: TGTGCCTGGAGTGTACGCGCAGATACGCAGTATTTT.